This T cell receptor beta chain is drawn from a study of blood T cell repertoires in COVID-19. Study overall: Donors in the United States, Italy and Spain gave samples during acute or convalescent COVID-19. The cDNA or gDNA used as material had been derived from T cells, B-cell-depleted T cells, or PBMCs.

In the source study's methods: Using reference gene primer amplification, nucleated cell counts were estimated. TCRdb keeps only in-frame clones here, not all; method: immunoSEQ multiplex PCR. V and J calls plus clone size are reproduced from that table; the DNA served to infer D and trimming. The sample has roughly 36,000 clones; around 80% are singletons. CDR3 size: 14 residues. Between the trimmed V and J ends, which lost 2 bases and 4 bases, there was a span of 9 bases. Germline V CDR1 and CDR2: MNHNS, SASEGT. This sequence was found in a human donor in a cohort sampled during active COVID-19. Material for sequencing was peripheral blood. V usage is TRBV6-1 and J usage is TRBJ1-5; no definite D call. CDR3 sequence reads: CASSEPGGNQPQHF. The CDR3 DNA follows: TGTGCCAGCAGTGAACCCGGAGGAAATCAGCCCCAGCATTTT.